This TCR beta chain was obtained from a study of vaccination effects on CD4 cells after COVID-19. Study in general: Within the ViraFEST assay, antigen-specific CD4+ T cells underwent expansion with viral peptide pools prior to sequencing. Cultivation was performed at approximately 2.1 million PBMC per well with roughly 10 IU/ml IL-2 and about 10 ug/ml peptides added.

With respect to this clone: What it recognizes is unknown.

Deletions cut 5 bases from V and 0 bases from J, with 11 bases between. The CDR3 has 13 amino acids. Germline values: CDR1 SQVTM, CDR2 ANQGSEA. Assay: immunoSEQ multiplex PCR; the TCRdb copy retains only in-frame clones and omits some. The sample has approximately 60,000 clones; just under 80% are singletons. Having been cultured for under twelve days, the cells underwent CD4+ T cell isolation. Vaccination of participants consisted of two doses of either the BNT162b2 or mRNA-1273 vaccine. Broader study findings: After vaccination of healthy people, only 1 of 255 vaccine-induced clones cross-reacted with common cold coronaviruses.

The chain couples TRBV29-1 to TRBJ2-7; maybe TRBD2 (6 bases). Sequencing was performed on CD4+ T cells from PBMCs cultured without peptide, taken after COVID-19 vaccination. This clonotype was sampled from a human donor who received a COVID-19 vaccine. DNA for the CDR3: TGCAGCGTTAGGCGGGACCTCTCCTACGAGCAGTACTTC. Translation gives CSVRRDLSYEQYF.